This T cell receptor beta chain was recorded in a study of cytomegalovirus exposure and HLA in healthy donors. 60 Vbeta and 13 Jbeta primers were used in PCR. Profiling relied on immunoSEQ multiplex PCR, and the TCRdb table lists in-frame clones only, not all of them. The sample lists about 300,000 clones, 86% occurring once. CDR1 and CDR2 from the germline V gene are MDHEN and SYDVKM. The CDR3 runs to 15 residues. V lost 2 bases, J lost 2 bases, and 10 bases lay in between. V usage is TRBV28 and J usage is TRBJ1-3; TRBD1 might be the D (5 bases). The receptor's source is a man aged 40-50 years in good health and CMV-seropositive. The sample taken for sequencing was PBMCs. CDR3 region: CASSLEQETGNTIYF. The CDR3 DNA follows: TGTGCCAGCAGTTTAGAACAGGAGACTGGAAACACCATATATTTT.